This T cell receptor beta chain originates from a study of Graves' ophthalmopathy and Graves' hyperthyroidism. Points from the study as a whole: Thyroid clonotypes that were expanded above 0.001 frequency mostly also appeared in blood. The study's model predicted ophthalmopathy progression at about 64% sensitivity and 72% to 85% specificity. A model built from 13 signatures distinguished ophthalmopathy from stable hyperthyroidism with approximately 88% sensitivity and about 84% specificity.

RNA transcripts yielded amplified TCR beta CDR3 regions. HTBI primers primed a first-round RT-PCR, and a second-round multiplex PCR followed. TCRdb itself ran the multiplex PCR reads through MiXCR, one entry per CDR3 protein. Found here are over a million distinct CDR3 sequences, about 40% of them singletons; the top ten hold 8.5% to 14%. Comments on this clonotype: Its cognate antigen is unknown.

This CDR3 is 16 amino acids long. Per the germline V gene, CDR1 is SGHRS and CDR2 is YFSETQ. V was clipped by 1 base and J by 0 bases; unmatched bases: 3. The clonotype comes from an adult man with Graves' hyperthyroidism. The specimen was peripheral blood or thyroid tissue (not recorded which). The rearrangement links TRBV5-1 to TRBJ2-5; 10 nucleotides align to TRBD2. CDR3 DNA: TGCGCCAGCAGCTTGAGGGGACTAGCGCACCAAGAGACCCAGTACTTC. Protein sequence: CASSLRGLAHQETQYF.